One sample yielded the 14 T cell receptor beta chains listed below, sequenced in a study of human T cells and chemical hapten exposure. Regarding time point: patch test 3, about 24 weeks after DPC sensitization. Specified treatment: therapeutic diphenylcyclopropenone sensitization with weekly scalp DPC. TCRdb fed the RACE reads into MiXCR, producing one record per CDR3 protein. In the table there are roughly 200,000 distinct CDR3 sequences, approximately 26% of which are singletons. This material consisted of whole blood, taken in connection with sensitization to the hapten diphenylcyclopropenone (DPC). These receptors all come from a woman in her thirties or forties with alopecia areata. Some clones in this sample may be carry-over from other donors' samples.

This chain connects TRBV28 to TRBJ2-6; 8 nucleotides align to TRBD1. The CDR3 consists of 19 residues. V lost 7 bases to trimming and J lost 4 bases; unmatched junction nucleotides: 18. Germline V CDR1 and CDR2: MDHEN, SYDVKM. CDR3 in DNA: TGTGCCAGCAAAAATGGGAGAAGGACAGGGCCCCGGGGGGCCAACGTCCTGACTTTC. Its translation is CASKNGRRTGPRGANVLTF.

The CDR3 nucleotides read TGTGCCAGCATTGGGGGCGCGGAGACCCAGTACTTC. Protein: CASIGGAETQYF. The chain uses TRBV28 and TRBJ2-5; tentatively, D is TRBD1 (6 bases). Germline V gene lookup returns CDR1 MDHEN and CDR2 SYDVKM. Trimming took 7 bases from V and 5 from J, leaving 11 bases between them. This CDR3 comprises 12 residues.

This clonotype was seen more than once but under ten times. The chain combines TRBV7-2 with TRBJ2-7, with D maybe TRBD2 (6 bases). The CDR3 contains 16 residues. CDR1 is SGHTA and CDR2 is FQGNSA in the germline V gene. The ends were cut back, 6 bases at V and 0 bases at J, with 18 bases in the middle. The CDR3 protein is CASRGLGGAPSYEQYF. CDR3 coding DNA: TGTGCCAGCAGAGGGCTTGGAGGGGCCCCCTCCTACGAGCAGTACTTC.

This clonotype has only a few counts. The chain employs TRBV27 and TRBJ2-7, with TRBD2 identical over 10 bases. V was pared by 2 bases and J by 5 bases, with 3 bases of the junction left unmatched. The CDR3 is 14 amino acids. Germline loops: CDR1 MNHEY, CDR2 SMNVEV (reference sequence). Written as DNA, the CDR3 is TGTGCCAGCAGTTTAAGCGGGAGGGCCCACGAGCAGTACTTC. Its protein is CASSLSGRAHEQYF.

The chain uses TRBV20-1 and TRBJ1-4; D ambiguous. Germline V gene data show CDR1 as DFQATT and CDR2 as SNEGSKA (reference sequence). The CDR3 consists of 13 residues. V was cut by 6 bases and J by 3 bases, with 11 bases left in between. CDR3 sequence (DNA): TGCAGTGCCTTAATGGCGCCTAATGAAAAACTGTTTTTT. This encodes CSALMAPNEKLFF.

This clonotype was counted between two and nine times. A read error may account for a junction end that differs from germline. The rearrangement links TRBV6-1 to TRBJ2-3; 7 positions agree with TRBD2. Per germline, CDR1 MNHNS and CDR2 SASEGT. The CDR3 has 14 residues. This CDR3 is CASGERGQMDTQYF. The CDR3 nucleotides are TGTGCCAGCGGTGAGCGGGGTCAAATGGATACGCAGTATTTT.

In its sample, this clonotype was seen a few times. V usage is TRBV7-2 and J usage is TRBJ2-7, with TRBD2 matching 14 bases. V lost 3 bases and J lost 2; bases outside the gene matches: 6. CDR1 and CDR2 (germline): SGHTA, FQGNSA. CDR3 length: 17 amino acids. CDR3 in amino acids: CASSFGTSGSVTYEQYF. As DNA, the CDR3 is TGTGCCAGCAGCTTCGGGACTAGCGGGAGTGTTACCTACGAGCAGTACTTC.

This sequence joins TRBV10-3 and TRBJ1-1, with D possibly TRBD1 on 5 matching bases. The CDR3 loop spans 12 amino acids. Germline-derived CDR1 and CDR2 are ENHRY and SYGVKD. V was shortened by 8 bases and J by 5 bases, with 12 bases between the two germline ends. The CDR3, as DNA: TGTGCCATCGGGGGACGGCCGACTGAAGCTTTCTTT. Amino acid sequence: CAIGGRPTEAFF.

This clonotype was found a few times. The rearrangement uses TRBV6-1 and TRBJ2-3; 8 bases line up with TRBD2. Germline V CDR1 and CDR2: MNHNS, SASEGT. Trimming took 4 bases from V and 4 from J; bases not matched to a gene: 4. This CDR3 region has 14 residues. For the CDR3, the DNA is TGTGCCAGCAGTGTTTCGGGAGGGCCAGATACGCAGTATTTT. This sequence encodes CASSVSGGPDTQYF.

CDR3 in DNA: TGCGCCAGCAGACCGCCTAGCACAGATACGCAGTATTTT. Encoded protein: CASRPPSTDTQYF. The chain has TRBV5-1 and TRBJ2-3, with unresolved D. V lost 5 bases and J 0 bases, leaving 7 bases between the germline ends. Germline loops: CDR1 SGHRS, CDR2 YFSETQ. This CDR3 has 13 amino acids. Full variable domain (rest looked up from reference TRBV5-1 and TRBJ2-3): KAGVTQTPRYLIKTRGQQVTLSCSPISGHRSVSWYQQTPGQGLQFLFEYFSETQRNKGNFPGRFSGRQFSNSRSEMNVSTLELGDSALYLCASRPPSTDTQYFGPGTRLTVL.

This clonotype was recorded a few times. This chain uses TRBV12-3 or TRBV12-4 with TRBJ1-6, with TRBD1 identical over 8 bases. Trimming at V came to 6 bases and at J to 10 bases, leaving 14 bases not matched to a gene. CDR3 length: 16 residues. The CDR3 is CASRSPGTGGGSPLHF. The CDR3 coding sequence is TGTGCCAGCAGATCACCCGGGACAGGTGGCGGATCACCCCTCCACTTT.

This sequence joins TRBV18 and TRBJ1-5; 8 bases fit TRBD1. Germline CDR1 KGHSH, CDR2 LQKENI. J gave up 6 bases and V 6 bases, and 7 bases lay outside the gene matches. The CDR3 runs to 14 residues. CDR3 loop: CASSQGAGSQPQHF. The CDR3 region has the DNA TGTGCCAGCTCGCAGGGGGCGGGTAGTCAGCCCCAGCATTTT.

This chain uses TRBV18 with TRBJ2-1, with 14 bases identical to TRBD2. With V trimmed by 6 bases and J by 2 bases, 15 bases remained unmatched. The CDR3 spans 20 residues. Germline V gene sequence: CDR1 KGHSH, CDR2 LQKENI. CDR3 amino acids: CASSKVPGLAGVGTYNEQFF. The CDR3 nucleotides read TGTGCCAGCTCGAAGGTCCCGGGACTAGCGGGAGTTGGGACCTACAATGAGCAGTTCTTC.

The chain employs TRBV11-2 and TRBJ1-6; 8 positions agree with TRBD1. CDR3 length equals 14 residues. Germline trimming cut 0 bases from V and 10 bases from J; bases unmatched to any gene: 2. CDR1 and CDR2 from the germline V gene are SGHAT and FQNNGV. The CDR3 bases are TGTGCCAGCAGCTTAGAGACAGGGGAATCACCCCTCCACTTT. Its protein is CASSLETGESPLHF. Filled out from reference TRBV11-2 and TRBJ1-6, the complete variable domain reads EAGVAQSPRYKIIEKRQSVAFWCNPISGHATLYWYQQILGQGPKLLIQFQNNGVVDDSQLPKDRFSAERLKGVDSTLKIQPAKLEDSAVYLCASSLETGESPLHFGNGTRLTVT.